This entry describes one T cell receptor (beta chain). Some clones are missing from TCRdb's copy, which holds only in-frame ones; the method was immunoSEQ multiplex PCR. Of about 150,000 clones in the sample, about 90% were seen once. This CDR3 is 13 amino acids long. Trimming removed 8 bases from V and 7 bases from J, with 17 bases in between. CDR1 is MNHEY, CDR2 SMNVEV, per germline (reference sequence). This specimen belongs to a study of blood T cell repertoires in COVID-19. The sequencing input was peripheral blood. The chain is built from TRBV27 and TRBJ2-5; tentative D call: TRBD1 (5 bases). The TCR comes from a man aged 45 to 65 with acute or convalescent COVID-19. CDR3 coding DNA: TGTGCCAGCCAGGGCGGTGGTGGCAGGACCCAGTACTTC. Translating it yields CASQGGGGRTQYF.